The 25 T cell receptor beta chains given below trace back to one sample, sequenced in a study of high-grade serous ovarian cancer treatment subgroups. The repertoire was sequenced with immunoSEQ multiplex PCR; TCRdb's copy has only in-frame clones and lacks some. This table holds over 5,000 clones, roughly 77% found once. Tumor samples were taken before definitive surgery or chemotherapy. The sample taken for sequencing was tumor tissue. Source of these receptors: a human donor with high-grade serous ovarian cancer.

The chain carries TRBV4-1 and TRBJ1-1, with D possibly being TRBD1 (6 bases). This CDR3 has 14 residues. The germline V gene has CDR1 MGHRA and CDR2 YSYEKL. Trimming took off 4 bases at V and 0 bases at J, with 9 bases between the two ends. CDR3 region: CASSPGEMNTEAFF. Written as DNA, the CDR3 is TGCGCCAGCAGCCCAGGGGAGATGAACACTGAAGCTTTCTTT.

The chain links TRBV30 to TRBJ2-1, with no clear D. The V end lost 4 bases, the J end lost 1 base, and 2 bases lay between the germline ends. Germline CDR1 and CDR2: GTSNPN and SVGIG (reference sequence). The CDR3 covers 11 residues. Here the CDR3 DNA reads TGTGCCTGGACATCCTACAATGAGCAGTTCTTC. This encodes CAWTSYNEQFF.

The chain links TRBV5-1 to TRBJ2-1, with D tentatively TRBD1 or TRBD2 (5 bases each). V lost 4 bases and J 16 bases, leaving 21 bases between the germline ends. The CDR3 extends over 13 amino acids. CDR1 is SGHRS, CDR2 YFSETQ, per germline. As DNA, the CDR3 is TGCGCCAGCAGCCCTGAAGGGGACCTCGGGTTCTTCTTC. This gives the protein CASSPEGDLGFFF.

The chain combines TRBV14 with TRBJ2-5; no definite D call. The ends were cut back, 0 bases at V and 5 bases at J, with 13 bases in the middle. Germline V gene sequence: CDR1 SGHDN, CDR2 FVKESK. This CDR3 is built from 15 residues. The chain's CDR3 is CASSQDRSLQETQYF. For the CDR3, the DNA is TGTGCCAGCAGCCAAGACCGTAGTCTACAGGAGACCCAGTACTTC.

The V gene is TRBV6-5, the J gene TRBJ2-2, with D possibly being TRBD1 or TRBD2 (6 bases each). The germline V gene has CDR1 MNHEY and CDR2 SVGAGI. Trimming removed 2 bases from V and 4 bases from J, with 11 bases in between. The CDR3 sequence is 15 residues long. The CDR3 DNA follows: TGTGCCAGCAGTTACCGGGGGCTTGGCACCGGGGAGCTGTTTTTT. It is translated as CASSYRGLGTGELFF.

The chain joins TRBV7-6 to TRBJ2-1; D assignment may be TRBD1 or TRBD2 (5 bases each). CDR3 length: 15 amino acids. Germline assignment: CDR1 SGHVS and CDR2 FNYEAQ. Trimming shortened V by 5 bases and J by 5 bases, and 16 bases separated the two germline ends. The chain's CDR3 is CASSPWDQLNNEQFF. CDR3 DNA: TGTGCCAGCAGCCCCTGGGACCAACTTAACAATGAGCAGTTCTTC.

In its sample, this clone was seen once. The rearrangement joins TRBV11-1 to TRBJ2-2; D is undetermined. Germline loops: CDR1 SGHAT, CDR2 FQDESV (reference sequence). This CDR3 is built from 15 residues. V shed 6 bases and J shed 6 bases, with 17 bases lying between them. In DNA, the CDR3 is TGTGCCAGCAGTCTTCGGCGGTTAGACGCCGGGGAGCTGTTTTTT. This encodes CASSLRRLDAGELFF.

The chain employs TRBV6-1 and TRBJ2-6; the D gene is possibly TRBD2 (6 bases). CDR3 length: 17 amino acids. V lost 4 bases to trimming and J lost 5 bases, with 18 bases between them. In germline, CDR1 is MNHNS, CDR2 SASEGT. In DNA, the CDR3 is TGTGCCAGCAGTGTCCCGGGGGAACAAAGTCGGGCCAACGTCCTGACTTTC. Protein sequence: CASSVPGEQSRANVLTF.

With regard to this clone: At one end, the junction sequence differs from germline, possibly due to a read error. Within the sample, other DNA sequences also encode this same CDR3. The V call is TRBV13, the J call TRBJ1-3, with D possibly being TRBD1 (6 bases). The CDR3 is made up of 16 amino acids. Germline loops: CDR1 PRHDT, CDR2 FYEKMQ (reference sequence). In DNA, the CDR3 is TGTGCCAGCAGCGCAGGACCGCAGGAGGGGGGAAATACCATATATTTT. Its protein is CASSAGPQEGGNTIYF.

This clone was seen just once. V gene TRBV5-4 combines with J gene TRBJ1-1; the D is unclear. The CDR3 is 13 amino acids. The V gene's germline CDR1 is SGHNT and CDR2 YYREEE (reference sequence). V was shortened by 2 bases and J by 0 bases, with 5 bases between the two germline ends. The CDR3 protein is CASSFFVNTEAFF. DNA of the CDR3: TGTGCCAGCAGCTTCTTCGTGAACACTGAAGCTTTCTTT. Variable domain in full (rest from reference TRBV5-4 and TRBJ1-1): ETGVTQSPTHLIKTRGQQVTLRCSSQSGHNTVSWYQQALGQGPQFIFQYYREEENGRGNFPPRFSGLQFPNYSSELNVNALELDDSALYLCASSFFVNTEAFFGQGTRLTVV.

The rearrangement links TRBV5-1 to TRBJ1-1; the match to TRBD1 covers 8 bases. V trimming: 0 bases; J trimming: 2 bases; junction bases outside the gene matches: 6. The CDR3 loop spans 16 amino acids. Germline V gene lookup returns CDR1 SGHRS and CDR2 YFSETQ. CDR3 DNA: TGCGCCAGCAGCTTGGGGAACAGGGGGATTAACACTGAAGCTTTCTTT. This encodes CASSLGNRGINTEAFF.

In this sample, this clone turned up once. The chain combines TRBV29-1 with TRBJ2-6; D might be TRBD1 (6 bases). Germline values: CDR1 SQVTM, CDR2 ANQGSEA. This CDR3 comprises 15 residues. The ends were cut back, 5 bases at V and 2 bases at J, with 13 bases in the middle. The CDR3 coding sequence is TGCAGCGTTAAAACCACAGGGCCTGGGGCCAACGTCCTGACTTTC. Amino acid sequence: CSVKTTGPGANVLTF.

DNA of the CDR3: TGTGCCAGCAGCTTACGGCAGACAGGAAAAAATCAGCCCCAGCATTTT. Translating gives CASSLRQTGKNQPQHF. The chain recombines TRBV4-2 with TRBJ1-5; tentatively, D is TRBD1 (6 bases). This CDR3 is built from 16 residues. Trimming pared 5 bases from V and 4 bases from J, leaving 18 bases between. Looked up from germline, CDR1 is LGHNA and CDR2 is YNFKEQ.

The rearrangement links TRBV27 to TRBJ1-2, with D possibly TRBD1 on 6 matching bases. Germline V gene lookup returns CDR1 MNHEY and CDR2 SMNVEV (reference sequence). V lost 6 bases and J 3 bases, leaving 20 bases between the germline ends. This CDR3 is 16 amino acids long. CDR3 in amino acids: CASRATGQPLDYGYTF. The CDR3 DNA sequence: TGTGCCAGCAGGGCGACAGGCCAACCGCTTGACTATGGCTACACCTTC.

This clone was seen only once. The chain carries TRBV5-4 and TRBJ1-6; 9 positions agree with TRBD1. The CDR3 loop spans 15 amino acids. The junction had 3 bases not matched to a gene; V was cut back by 1 base and J by 7 bases. Germline V CDR1 and CDR2: SGHNT, YYREEE (reference sequence). The CDR3 nucleotides are TGTGCCAGCAGCTTGCCCGGGACAGGGAATTCACCCCTCCACTTT. Translating gives CASSLPGTGNSPLHF.

This clone came up once. The J gene is TRBJ2-7, the V gene TRBV7-2, with a possible D match to TRBD1 (5 bases). Germline-derived CDR1 and CDR2 are SGHTA and FQGNSA. Trimming took 1 base from V and 2 from J, leaving 12 bases between them. This CDR3 spans 15 amino acids. CDR3 sequence: CASSLGRGDTYEQYF. The CDR3 region has the DNA TGTGCCAGCAGCTTAGGAAGGGGTGACACCTACGAGCAGTACTTC.

V and J are TRBV4-1 and TRBJ2-3; 8 bases fit TRBD1. Trimming took 4 bases from V and 6 from J; bases not matched to a gene: 6. This CDR3 comprises 14 residues. Germline V gene data show CDR1 as MGHRA and CDR2 as YSYEKL. The CDR3 DNA reads as TGCGCCAGCAGCCCCGGGACAGGCCGGGATACGCAGTATTTT. This gives the protein CASSPGTGRDTQYF.

V gene TRBV19 combines with J gene TRBJ1-1, with 9 bases identical to TRBD1. With 4 bases clipped from V and 1 base from J, the junction kept 7 bases outside the gene matches. Germline V CDR1 and CDR2: LNHDA, SQIVND (reference sequence). There are 16 residues in the CDR3. CDR3 in DNA: TGTGCCAGTAGTAATGGACAGGGGTTTGGGAACACTGAAGCTTTCTTT. Translating gives CASSNGQGFGNTEAFF.

The chain joins TRBV19 to TRBJ1-6; weak D call: TRBD1 (5 bases). From germline, CDR1 is LNHDA and CDR2 SQIVND (reference sequence). The CDR3 sequence is 17 residues long. The V end was cut by 7 bases, the J end by 1 base, with 17 bases between. The CDR3 sequence is CASTPREGISYNSPLHF. CDR3 DNA sequence: TGTGCCAGTACCCCCCGAGAGGGGATATCCTATAATTCACCCCTCCACTTT. The variable domain in full, completed from reference TRBV19 and TRBJ1-6, reads DGGITQSPKYLFRKEGQNVTLSCEQNLNHDAMYWYRQDPGQGLRLIYYSQIVNDFQKGDIAEGYSVSREKKESFPLTVTSAQKNPTAFYLCASTPREGISYNSPLHFGNGTRLTVT.

The gene calls are TRBV9 and TRBJ2-1, with 10 bases aligning to TRBD2. V trimming: 3 bases; J trimming: 7 bases; junction bases outside the gene matches: 1. This CDR3 comprises 13 residues. Germline CDR1 SGDLS, CDR2 YYNGEE. Written as DNA, the CDR3 is TGTGCCAGCAGCGGGACTAGCGGAAATGAGCAGTTCTTC. As protein: CASSGTSGNEQFF. Full variable domain (outside the CDR3, taken from reference TRBV9 and TRBJ2-1): DSGVTQTPKHLITATGQRVTLRCSPRSGDLSVYWYQQSLDQGLQFLIQYYNGEERAKGNILERFSAQQFPDLHSELNLSSLELGDSALYFCASSGTSGNEQFFGPGTRLTVL.

The genes are TRBV30 and TRBJ1-1; D not certain. With 0 bases removed from V and 4 bases from J, the gap between germline ends came to 9 bases. CDR1 is GTSNPN, CDR2 SVGIG, per germline (reference sequence). The CDR3 extends over 13 amino acids. CDR3 sequence (DNA): TGTGCCTGGAGTGTAGCCGTGGTCACTGAAGCTTTCTTT. It encodes CAWSVAVVTEAFF.

The V gene is TRBV7-3, the J gene TRBJ2-1; D is uncertain. The CDR3 sequence is 15 residues long. Germline V gene data show CDR1 as SGHTA and CDR2 as FQGTGA. V was clipped by 2 bases and J by 0 bases, with 8 bases between them. CDR3 DNA sequence: TGTGCCAGCAGCTTAGGGGTTAGCTCCTACAATGAGCAGTTCTTC. Protein: CASSLGVSSYNEQFF.

The chain recombines TRBV29-1 with TRBJ2-5; 8 bases fit TRBD1. From germline, CDR1 is SQVTM and CDR2 ANQGSEA. The CDR3 spans 13 residues. V trimming: 4 bases; J trimming: 2 bases; junction bases outside the gene matches: 3. The CDR3 is CSVVRTGQETQYF. In DNA, the CDR3 is TGCAGCGTTGTCAGGACAGGGCAAGAGACCCAGTACTTC.

There are a few counts of this clone. The chain carries TRBV11-3 and TRBJ1-1; 9 bases line up with TRBD1. The germline V gene encodes CDR1 SGHNT and CDR2 YENEEA. The V and J ends lost 9 bases and 2 bases, in that order; junction bases with no gene match: 4. The CDR3 totals 13 residues. The CDR3 loop is CASGTGLNTEAFF. Written as DNA, the CDR3 is TGTGCCAGTGGGACAGGGCTTAACACTGAAGCTTTCTTT.

This clone occurred a few times. The chain employs TRBV5-4 and TRBJ1-2, with TRBD1 matching 9 bases. Per germline, CDR1 SGHNT and CDR2 YYREEE (reference sequence). The junction had 4 bases not matched to a gene; V was cut back by 4 bases and J by 6 bases. This CDR3 is 13 amino acids long. The CDR3 is CASSHGTGNGYTF. In DNA form, the CDR3 reads TGTGCCAGCAGCCACGGGACAGGGAATGGCTACACCTTC.